The 8 T cell receptor beta chains below all came from one sample that was sequenced in a study of cytomegalovirus exposure and HLA in healthy donors. This PCR relied on a set of 60 Vbeta primers and 13 Jbeta primers. Profiled with immunoSEQ multiplex PCR; TCRdb holds only in-frame clones, not every one. In the table there are over 80,000 clones, 55% to 80% of which are singletons. The sample comprised PBMCs. The receptors shown here come from a man between 35 and 55 years old in good health and CMV-seronegative.

The chain links TRBV19 to TRBJ2-7, with a weak D call TRBD1 (5 bases). The CDR3 spans 13 residues. Deletions cut 8 bases from V and 4 bases from J, with 15 bases between. Germline CDR1 LNHDA, CDR2 SQIVND (reference sequence). CDR3 sequence: CASAISPGYEQYF. The CDR3 nucleotides are TGTGCCAGTGCAATCTCCCCAGGGTACGAGCAGTACTTC.

The rearrangement uses TRBV9 and TRBJ2-1; D not resolved. The germline V gene has CDR1 SGDLS and CDR2 YYNGEE. Trimming stripped 4 bases from V and 6 bases from J, with 5 bases between. CDR3 size: 11 residues. In DNA, the CDR3 is TGTGCCAGCAGCCAATCCAATGAGCAGTTCTTC. It translates to CASSQSNEQFF.

V is TRBV5-1 and J is TRBJ2-7, with 8 bases matching TRBD1. V gave up 6 bases and J gave up 5 bases; unmatched junction bases: 1. Germline CDR1 SGHRS, CDR2 YFSETQ. The CDR3 loop spans 11 amino acids. DNA for the CDR3: TGCGCCAGCACGGACAGGGACGAGCAGTACTTC. It is translated as CASTDRDEQYF.

A single count supports this clone. The rearrangement links TRBV30 to TRBJ2-5; tentative D call: TRBD2 (5 bases). Trimming stripped 0 bases from V and 0 bases from J, with 20 bases between. The CDR3 has 18 residues. Looked up from germline, CDR1 is GTSNPN and CDR2 is SVGIG (reference sequence). In DNA, the CDR3 is TGTGCCTGGAGTGTATTCGGACGGGGAGCTTTTTACCAAGAGACCCAGTACTTC. This translates into CAWSVFGRGAFYQETQYF. The variable domain in full, with the rest retrieved from reference TRBV30 and TRBJ2-5, is SQTIHQWPATLVQPVGSPLSLECTVEGTSNPNLYWYRQAAGRGLQLLFYSVGIGQISSEVPQNLSASRPQDRQFILSSKKLLLSDSGFYLCAWSVFGRGAFYQETQYFGPGTRLLVL.

This chain uses TRBV6-1 with TRBJ1-2; maybe TRBD1 (5 bases). From germline, CDR1 is MNHNS and CDR2 SASEGT. The CDR3 loop spans 16 amino acids. V was clipped by 4 bases and J by 2 bases, with 17 bases between them. The CDR3 here is CASSVLTGNSNYGYTF. CDR3 DNA sequence: TGTGCCAGCAGTGTTCTTACAGGCAATTCGAACTATGGCTACACCTTC.

This clone was seen once. The chain couples TRBV6-5 to TRBJ2-2; 7 bases align to TRBD2. CDR1 is MNHEY, CDR2 SVGAGI, per germline. CDR3 length: 13 residues. The trim removed 4 bases at V and 10 bases at J, leaving 6 bases unmatched. The CDR3, as DNA: TGTGCCAGCAGTTCGACTAGCACGGCGGAGCTGTTTTTT. Encoded protein: CASSSTSTAELFF.

The gene calls are TRBV6-5 and TRBJ2-7; weak D call: TRBD1 (6 bases). CDR3 length: 14 amino acids. Trimming removed 4 bases at V and 3 bases at J, with 13 bases between. In germline, CDR1 is MNHEY, CDR2 SVGAGI. CDR3 loop: CASSFQGKGYEQYF. CDR3 coding DNA: TGTGCCAGCAGTTTTCAGGGGAAGGGCTACGAGCAGTACTTC.

The chain employs TRBV5-6 and TRBJ2-4, with D maybe TRBD1 (6 bases). Germline CDR1 reads SGHDT; CDR2 reads YYEEEE. CDR3 length: 16 amino acids. V was pared by 4 bases and J by 0 bases, with 14 bases between. In DNA, the CDR3 is TGTGCCAGCAGCGGGGTGGACAGACTAGCCAAAAACATTCAGTACTTC. Translating it yields CASSGVDRLAKNIQYF.